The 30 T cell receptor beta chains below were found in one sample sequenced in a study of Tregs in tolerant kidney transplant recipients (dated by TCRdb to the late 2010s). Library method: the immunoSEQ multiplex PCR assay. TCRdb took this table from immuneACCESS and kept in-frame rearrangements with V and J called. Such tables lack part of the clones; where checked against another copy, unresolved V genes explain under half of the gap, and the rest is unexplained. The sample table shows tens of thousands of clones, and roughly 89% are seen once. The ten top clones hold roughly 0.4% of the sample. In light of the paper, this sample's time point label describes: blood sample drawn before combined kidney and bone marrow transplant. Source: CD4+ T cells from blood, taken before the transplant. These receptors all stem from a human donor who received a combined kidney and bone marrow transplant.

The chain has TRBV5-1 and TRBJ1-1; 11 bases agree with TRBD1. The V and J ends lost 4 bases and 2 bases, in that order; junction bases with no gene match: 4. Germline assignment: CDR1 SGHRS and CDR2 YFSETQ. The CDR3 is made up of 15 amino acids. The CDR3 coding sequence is TGCGCCAGCAGCCCTGGGACAGGGGGTAACACTGAAGCTTTCTTT. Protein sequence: CASSPGTGGNTEAFF.

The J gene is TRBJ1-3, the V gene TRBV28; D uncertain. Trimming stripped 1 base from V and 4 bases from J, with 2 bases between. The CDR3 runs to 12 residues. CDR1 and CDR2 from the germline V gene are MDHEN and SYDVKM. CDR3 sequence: CASSLSGNTIYF. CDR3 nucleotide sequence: TGTGCCAGCAGTTTATCGGGAAACACCATATATTTT.

The CDR3 sequence: CASSQTSSVEQFF. CDR3 in DNA: TGTGCCAGCAGCCAGACTAGTTCCGTTGAGCAGTTCTTC. The chain recombines TRBV5-6 with TRBJ2-1; D possibly corresponds to TRBD2 (6 bases). This CDR3 has 13 residues. CDR1 and CDR2 from the germline V gene are SGHDT and YYEEEE. The V end lost 4 bases, the J end lost 9 bases, and 14 bases lay between the germline ends. Full variable domain (rest looked up from reference TRBV5-6 and TRBJ2-1): DAGVTQSPTHLIKTRGQQVTLRCSPKSGHDTVSWYQQALGQGPQFIFQYYEEEERQRGNFPDRFSGHQFPNYSSELNVNALLLGDSALYLCASSQTSSVEQFFGPGTRLTVL.

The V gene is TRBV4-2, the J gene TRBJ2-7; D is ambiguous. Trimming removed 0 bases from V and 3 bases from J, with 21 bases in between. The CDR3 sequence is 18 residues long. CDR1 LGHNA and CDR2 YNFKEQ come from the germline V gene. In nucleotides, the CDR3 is TGTGCCAGCAGCCAAGATCGGCAGGATTTCGCCTTGAACTACGAGCAGTACTTC. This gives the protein CASSQDRQDFALNYEQYF.

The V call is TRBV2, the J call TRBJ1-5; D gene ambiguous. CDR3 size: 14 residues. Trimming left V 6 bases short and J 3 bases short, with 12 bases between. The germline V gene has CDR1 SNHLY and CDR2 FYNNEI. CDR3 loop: CASRFAATNQPQHF. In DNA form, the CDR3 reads TGTGCCAGCAGATTTGCAGCGACCAATCAGCCCCAGCATTTT. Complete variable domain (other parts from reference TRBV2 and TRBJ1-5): EPEVTQTPSHQVTQMGQEVILRCVPISNHLYFYWYRQILGQKVEFLVSFYNNEISEKSEIFDDQFSVERPDGSNFTLKIRSTKLEDSAMYFCASRFAATNQPQHFGDGTRLSIL.

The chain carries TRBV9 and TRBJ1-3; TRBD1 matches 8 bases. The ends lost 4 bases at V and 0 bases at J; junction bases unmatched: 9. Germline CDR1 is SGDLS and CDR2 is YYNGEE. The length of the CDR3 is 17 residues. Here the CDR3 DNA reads TGTGCCAGCAGCTTGGGAGCCGGGACAGGCTCTGGAAACACCATATATTTT. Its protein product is CASSLGAGTGSGNTIYF.

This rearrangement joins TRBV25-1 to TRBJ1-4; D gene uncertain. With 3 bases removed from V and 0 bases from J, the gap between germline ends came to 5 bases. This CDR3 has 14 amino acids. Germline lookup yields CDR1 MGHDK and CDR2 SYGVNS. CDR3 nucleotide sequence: TGTGCCAGCAGTGACTTTTCAACTAATGAAAAACTGTTTTTT. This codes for CASSDFSTNEKLFF.

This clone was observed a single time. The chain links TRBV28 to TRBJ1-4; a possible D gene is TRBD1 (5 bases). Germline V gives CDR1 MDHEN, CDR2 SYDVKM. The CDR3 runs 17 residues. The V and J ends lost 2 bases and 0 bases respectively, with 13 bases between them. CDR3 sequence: CASSLGAGVATNEKLFF. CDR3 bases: TGTGCCAGCAGTTTAGGGGCAGGAGTGGCAACTAATGAAAAACTGTTTTTT.

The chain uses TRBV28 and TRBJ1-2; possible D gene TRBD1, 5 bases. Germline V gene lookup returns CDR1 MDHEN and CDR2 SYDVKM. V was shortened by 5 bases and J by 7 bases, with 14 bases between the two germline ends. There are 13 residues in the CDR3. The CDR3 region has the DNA TGTGCCAGCAGTCCTACTCCCAGGGTTGGCTACACCTTC. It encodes CASSPTPRVGYTF.

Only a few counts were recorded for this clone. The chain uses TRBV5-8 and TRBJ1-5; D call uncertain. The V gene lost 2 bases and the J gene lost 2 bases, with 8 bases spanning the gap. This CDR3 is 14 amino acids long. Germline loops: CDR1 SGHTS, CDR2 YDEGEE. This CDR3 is CASSFGSGNQPQHF. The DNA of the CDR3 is TGTGCCAGCAGCTTCGGGTCTGGCAATCAGCCCCAGCATTTT.

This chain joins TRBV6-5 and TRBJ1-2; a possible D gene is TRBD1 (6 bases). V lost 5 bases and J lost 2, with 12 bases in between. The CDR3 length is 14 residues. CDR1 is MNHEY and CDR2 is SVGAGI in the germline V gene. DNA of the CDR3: TGTGCCAGCAGTGCAGGACAGAGAAACTATGGCTACACCTTC. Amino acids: CASSAGQRNYGYTF.

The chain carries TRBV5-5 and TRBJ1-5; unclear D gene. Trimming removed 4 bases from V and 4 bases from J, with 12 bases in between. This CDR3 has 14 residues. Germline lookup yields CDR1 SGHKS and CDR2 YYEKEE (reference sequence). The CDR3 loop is CASSLNFGNQPQHF. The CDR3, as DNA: TGTGCCAGCAGCCTTAATTTCGGGAATCAGCCCCAGCATTTT.

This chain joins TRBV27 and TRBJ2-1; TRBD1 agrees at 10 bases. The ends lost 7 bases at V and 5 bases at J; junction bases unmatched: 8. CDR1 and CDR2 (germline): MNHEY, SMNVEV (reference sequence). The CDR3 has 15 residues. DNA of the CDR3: TGTGCCAGCAAATGGCCGGGACAGGGGAACAATGAGCAGTTCTTC. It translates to CASKWPGQGNNEQFF.

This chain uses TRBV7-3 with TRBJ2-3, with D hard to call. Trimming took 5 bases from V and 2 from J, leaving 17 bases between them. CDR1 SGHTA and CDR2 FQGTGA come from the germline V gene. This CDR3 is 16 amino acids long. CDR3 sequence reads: CASSINPSGNTDTQYF. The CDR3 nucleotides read TGTGCCAGCAGCATAAATCCATCAGGAAACACAGATACGCAGTATTTT.

As DNA, the CDR3 is TGTGCCAGTAGTGACAGGGTGAACTATCAGCCCCAGCATTTT. Protein sequence: CASSDRVNYQPQHF. The chain links TRBV19 to TRBJ1-5; 7 bases agree with TRBD1. The CDR3 loop spans 14 amino acids. Germline loops: CDR1 LNHDA, CDR2 SQIVND (reference sequence). With V trimmed by 5 bases and J by 5 bases, 6 bases remained unmatched.

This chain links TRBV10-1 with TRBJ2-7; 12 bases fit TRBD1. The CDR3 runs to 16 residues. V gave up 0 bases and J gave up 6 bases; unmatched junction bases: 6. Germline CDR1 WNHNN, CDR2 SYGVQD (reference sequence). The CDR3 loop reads CASSESRGQGAIEQYF. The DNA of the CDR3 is TGCGCCAGCAGTGAGTCGAGGGGACAGGGGGCGATCGAGCAGTACTTC.

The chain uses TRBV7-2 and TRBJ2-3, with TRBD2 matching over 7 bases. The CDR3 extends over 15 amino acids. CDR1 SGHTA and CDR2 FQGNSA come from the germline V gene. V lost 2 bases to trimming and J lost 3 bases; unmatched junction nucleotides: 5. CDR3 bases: TGTGCCAGCAGCTTACGAGGACTAGATACAGATACGCAGTATTTT. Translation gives CASSLRGLDTDTQYF.

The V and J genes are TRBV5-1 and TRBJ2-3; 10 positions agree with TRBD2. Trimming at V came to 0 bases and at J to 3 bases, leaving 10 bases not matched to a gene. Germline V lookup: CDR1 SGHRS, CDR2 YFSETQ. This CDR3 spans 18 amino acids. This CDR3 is CASSLARTSGEITDTQYF. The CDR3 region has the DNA TGCGCCAGCAGCTTGGCCCGGACTAGCGGAGAGATAACAGATACGCAGTATTTT.

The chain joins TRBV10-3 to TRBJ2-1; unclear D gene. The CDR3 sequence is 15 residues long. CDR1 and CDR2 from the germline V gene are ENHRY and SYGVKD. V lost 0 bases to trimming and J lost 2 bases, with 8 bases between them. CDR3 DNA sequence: TGTGCCATCAGTGAGTCTTCTATTACCTACAATGAGCAGTTCTTC. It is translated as CAISESSITYNEQFF.

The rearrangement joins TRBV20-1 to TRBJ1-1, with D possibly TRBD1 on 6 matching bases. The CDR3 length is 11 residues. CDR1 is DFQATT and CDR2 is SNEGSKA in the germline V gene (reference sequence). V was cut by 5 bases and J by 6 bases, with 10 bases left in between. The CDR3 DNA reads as TGCAGTGCTCCGCGACAGGCTGAAGCTTTCTTT. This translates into CSAPRQAEAFF.

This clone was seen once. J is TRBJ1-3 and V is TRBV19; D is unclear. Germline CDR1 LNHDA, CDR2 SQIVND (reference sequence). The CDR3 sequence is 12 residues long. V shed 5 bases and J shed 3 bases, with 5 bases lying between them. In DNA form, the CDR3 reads TGTGCCAGTAGTGGCAGTGGAAACACCATATATTTT. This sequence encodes CASSGSGNTIYF.

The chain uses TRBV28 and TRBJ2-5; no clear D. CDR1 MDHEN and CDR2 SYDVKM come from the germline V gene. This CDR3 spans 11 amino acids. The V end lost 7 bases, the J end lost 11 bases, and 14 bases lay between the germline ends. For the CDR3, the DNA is TGTGCCAGCACCAAAAACACATTACAGTACTTC. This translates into CASTKNTLQYF.

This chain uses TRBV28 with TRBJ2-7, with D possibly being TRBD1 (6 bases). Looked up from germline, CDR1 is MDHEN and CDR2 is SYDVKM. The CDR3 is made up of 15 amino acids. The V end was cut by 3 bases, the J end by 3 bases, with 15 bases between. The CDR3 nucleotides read TGTGCCAGCAGTTTCGAGGACAGCCTTCACTACGAGCAGTACTTC. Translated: CASSFEDSLHYEQYF.

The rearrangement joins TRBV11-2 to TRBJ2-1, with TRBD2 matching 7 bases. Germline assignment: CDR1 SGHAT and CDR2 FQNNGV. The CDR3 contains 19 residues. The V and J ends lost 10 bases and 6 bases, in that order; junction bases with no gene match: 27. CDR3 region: CATSPWTHGRAGEGNEQFF. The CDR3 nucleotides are TGTGCCACTTCACCCTGGACCCACGGCCGGGCGGGAGAGGGCAATGAGCAGTTCTTC.

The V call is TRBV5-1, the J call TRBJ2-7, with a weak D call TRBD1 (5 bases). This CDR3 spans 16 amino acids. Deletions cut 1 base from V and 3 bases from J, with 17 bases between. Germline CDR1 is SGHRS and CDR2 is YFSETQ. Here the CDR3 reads CASSLLRLGRVYEQYF. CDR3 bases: TGCGCCAGCAGCTTGCTACGGTTGGGCAGGGTCTACGAGCAGTACTTC.

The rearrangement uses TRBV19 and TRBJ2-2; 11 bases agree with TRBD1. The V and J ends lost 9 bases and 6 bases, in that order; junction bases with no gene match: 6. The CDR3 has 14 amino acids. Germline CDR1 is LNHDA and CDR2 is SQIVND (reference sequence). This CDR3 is CASQDRGLSGELFF. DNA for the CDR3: TGTGCCAGCCAGGACAGGGGGCTGTCCGGGGAGCTGTTTTTT.

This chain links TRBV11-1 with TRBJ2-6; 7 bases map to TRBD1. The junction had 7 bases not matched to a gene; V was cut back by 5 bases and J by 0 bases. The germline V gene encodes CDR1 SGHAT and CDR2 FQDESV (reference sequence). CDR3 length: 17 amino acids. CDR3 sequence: CASSQPGQRSGANVLTF. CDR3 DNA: TGTGCCAGCAGCCAGCCGGGACAGCGCTCTGGGGCCAACGTCCTGACTTTC.

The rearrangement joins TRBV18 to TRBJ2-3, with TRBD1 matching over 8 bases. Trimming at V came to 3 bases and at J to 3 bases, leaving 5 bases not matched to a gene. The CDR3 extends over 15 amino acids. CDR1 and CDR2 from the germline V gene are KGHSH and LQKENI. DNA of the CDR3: TGTGCCAGCTCACCCACAGGGGGATCGACAGATACGCAGTATTTT. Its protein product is CASSPTGGSTDTQYF. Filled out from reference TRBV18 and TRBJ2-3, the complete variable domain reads NAGVMQNPRHLVRRRGQEARLRCSPMKGHSHVYWYRQLPEEGLKFMVYLQKENIIDESGMPKERFSAEFPKEGPSILRIQQVVRGDSAAYFCASSPTGGSTDTQYFGPGTRLTVL.

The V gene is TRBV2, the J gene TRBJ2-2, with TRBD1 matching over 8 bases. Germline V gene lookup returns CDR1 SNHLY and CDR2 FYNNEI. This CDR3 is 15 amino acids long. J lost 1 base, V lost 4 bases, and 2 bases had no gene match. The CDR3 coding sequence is TGTGCCAGCAGTGCCGGGACAGGGAACACCGGGGAGCTGTTTTTT. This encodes CASSAGTGNTGELFF.

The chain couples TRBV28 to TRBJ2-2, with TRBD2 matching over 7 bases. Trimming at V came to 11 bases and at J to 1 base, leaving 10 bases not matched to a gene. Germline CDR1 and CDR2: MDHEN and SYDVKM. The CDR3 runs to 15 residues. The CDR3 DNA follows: TGTGCCGGTGGGGGGGATGCCCGGAACACCGGGGAGCTGTTTTTT. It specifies CAGGGDARNTGELFF.